This entry describes one TCR beta chain. Its antigen is unidentified. Sequencing of the DNA from cultured CD4+ T cells was carried out with the Oncomine TCR Beta short-read assay. Someone extracted genomic DNA from cultured CD4+ T cells. TCRdb ran MiXCR on the PCR reads and lists one entry per CDR3 protein. The sample includes about 17,000 distinct CDR3 sequences, under 55% of them seen just once. CDR1 is MDHEN, CDR2 SYDVKM, per germline. Trimming pared 6 bases from V and 0 bases from J, leaving 13 bases between. The CDR3 has 15 residues. The data derive from a study of vaccination and CD4 T cells after COVID-19. Overall study context: Six men and four women formed the convalescents, two being Hispanic. Overlapping peptides covering the spike proteins of SARS-CoV-2, HCoV-NL63, HCoV-OC43 and HCoV-229E were added to stimulate cells. General study points: For SARS-CoV-2-reactive clonotypes, the median went from approximately 23 to 38, a nonsignificant increase.

Treatment: roughly nine-day PBMC culture with coronavirus spike peptide pools or control peptides (ViraFEST assay). The source is a human donor who had recovered from COVID-19. The specimen comprised CD4+ T cells from blood, cultured in vitro, sampled before SARS-CoV-2 vaccination. The chain is built from TRBV28 and TRBJ2-3; D is perhaps TRBD1 (6 bases). CDR3 nucleotides: TGTGCCAGCAGCGAATTAGGGGGTAGCACAGATACGCAGTATTTT. It specifies CASSELGGSTDTQYF.